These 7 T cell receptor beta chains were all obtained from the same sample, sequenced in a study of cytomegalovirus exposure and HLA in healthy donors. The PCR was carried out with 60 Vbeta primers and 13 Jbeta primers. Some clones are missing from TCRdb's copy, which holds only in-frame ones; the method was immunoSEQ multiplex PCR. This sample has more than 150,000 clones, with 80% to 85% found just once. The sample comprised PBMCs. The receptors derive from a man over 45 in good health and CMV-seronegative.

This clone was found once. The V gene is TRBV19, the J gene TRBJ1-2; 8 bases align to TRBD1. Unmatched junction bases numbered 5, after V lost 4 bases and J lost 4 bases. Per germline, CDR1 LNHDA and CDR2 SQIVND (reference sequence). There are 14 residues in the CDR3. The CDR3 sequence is CASSRSGGSYGYTF. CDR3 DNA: TGTGCCAGTAGTAGATCAGGGGGCAGCTATGGCTACACCTTC.

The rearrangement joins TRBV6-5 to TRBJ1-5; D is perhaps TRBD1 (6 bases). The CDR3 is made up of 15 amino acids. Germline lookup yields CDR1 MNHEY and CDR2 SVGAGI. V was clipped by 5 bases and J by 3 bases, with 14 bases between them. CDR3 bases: TGTGCCAGCAGTCCAGGGGCGATATCCAATCAGCCCCAGCATTTT. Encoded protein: CASSPGAISNQPQHF.

The DNA of the CDR3 is TGTGCCAGCAGCTTTGACAAGATCCCCCACCGGGAGCAGTACTTC. Its protein product is CASSFDKIPHREQYF. This sequence joins TRBV7-2 and TRBJ2-7; the D is unclear. Germline CDR1 reads SGHTA; CDR2 reads FQGNSA. The CDR3 covers 15 residues. V was cut by 3 bases and J by 7 bases, with 19 bases left in between.

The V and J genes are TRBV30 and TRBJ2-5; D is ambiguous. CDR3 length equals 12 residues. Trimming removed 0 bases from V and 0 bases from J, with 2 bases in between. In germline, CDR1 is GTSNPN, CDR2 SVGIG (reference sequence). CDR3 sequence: CAWSVNQETQYF. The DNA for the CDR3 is TGTGCCTGGAGTGTCAACCAAGAGACCCAGTACTTC.

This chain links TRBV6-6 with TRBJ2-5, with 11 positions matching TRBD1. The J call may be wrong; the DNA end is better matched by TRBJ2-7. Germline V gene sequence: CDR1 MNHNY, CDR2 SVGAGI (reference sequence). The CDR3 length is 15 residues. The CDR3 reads CASRESGTGGYEQYF. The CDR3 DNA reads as TGTGCCAGCAGAGAATCCGGGACAGGGGGCTACGAGCAGTACTTC.

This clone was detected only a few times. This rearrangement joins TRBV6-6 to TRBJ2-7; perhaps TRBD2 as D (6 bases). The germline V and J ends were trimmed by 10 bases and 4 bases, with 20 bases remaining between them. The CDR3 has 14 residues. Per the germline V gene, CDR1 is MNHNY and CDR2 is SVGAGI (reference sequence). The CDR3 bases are TGTGCCACCATCCTTCAGGCGGGACCATACGAGCAGTACTTC. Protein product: CATILQAGPYEQYF.

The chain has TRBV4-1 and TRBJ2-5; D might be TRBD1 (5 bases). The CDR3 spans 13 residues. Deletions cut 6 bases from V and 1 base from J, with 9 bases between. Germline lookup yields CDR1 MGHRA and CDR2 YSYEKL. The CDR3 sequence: CASRRGPQETQYF. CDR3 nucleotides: TGCGCCAGCAGAAGGGGTCCCCAAGAGACCCAGTACTTC.